This T cell receptor beta chain emerged from a study of CD8+ T cells in alopecia areata. Extraction of RNA preceded its reverse transcription into cDNA, which served as the sequencing template. Assay used: immunoSEQ multiplex PCR; TCRdb lists only in-frame clones, some missing. In total the sample includes 200,000 to 300,000 clones, none of them seen once. A word on this clone: Gene names refer to mouse genes. The read ends 4 residues early relative to the CDR3; the germline J gene fills the gap. The same CDR3 also results from other DNA sequences found in this sample.

On the basis of CD4, CD8alpha, NKG2D, NKG2ACE and other markers, pooled cutaneous lymph node cells were sorted. From germline, CDR1 is FNHDT and CDR2 SITEND (reference sequence). The CDR3 consists of 14 residues. Germline trimming cut 2 bases from V and 4 bases from J; bases unmatched to any gene: 1. The V gene is TRBV19, the J gene TRBJ2-1, with 9 bases fitting TRBD1. The sample consisted of CD4+ T cells sorted from a lymph node. The clonotype was recovered from a C3H/HeJ mouse with alopecia areata. The strain is characterized by the MHC haplotype H2-k. The part of the CDR3 DNA that was read is TGTGCCAGCAGTATTGGGACAGGGTATGCT. Translation gives CASSIGTGYA. The complete CDR3 reads CASSIGTGYAEQFF.